A single sample gave rise to the 15 T cell receptor beta chains below, sequenced in a study of blood T cell repertoires in COVID-19. Profiled with immunoSEQ multiplex PCR; TCRdb holds only in-frame clones, not every one. Among around 200,000 clones listed, approximately 86% were seen once. The sample consisted of peripheral blood. Source of these receptors: a woman older than 75 with acute or convalescent COVID-19.

V and J are TRBV5-1 and TRBJ1-1; the match to TRBD1 covers 10 bases. V lost 4 bases and J lost 7; bases outside the gene matches: 4. The CDR3 extends over 13 amino acids. CDR1 is SGHRS, CDR2 YFSETQ, per germline. The CDR3 bases are TGCGCCAGCAGCGGGGGACAGGGGCTTGAAGCTTTCTTT. Protein sequence: CASSGGQGLEAFF.

The chain employs TRBV5-1 and TRBJ2-1; 7 bases line up with TRBD2. The length of the CDR3 is 15 residues. Germline V gives CDR1 SGHRS, CDR2 YFSETQ. The ends lost 3 bases at V and 4 bases at J; junction bases unmatched: 7. CDR3 region: CASSYSSGTYNEQFF. CDR3 DNA sequence: TGCGCCAGCAGCTACTCTAGCGGAACTTACAATGAGCAGTTCTTC.

This clone was seen only a few times. V and J are TRBV3-1 (or the pseudogene TRBV3-2) and TRBJ2-7; D is possibly TRBD2 (6 bases). Germline CDR1 is LGHDT and CDR2 is YNNKEL (reference sequence). The CDR3 is made up of 16 amino acids. V was cut by 3 bases and J by 6 bases, with 21 bases left in between. CDR3 nucleotides: TGTGCCAGCAGCCATAGGACTACCAGTTCAGGTGGCGAGCAGTACTTC. This gives the protein CASSHRTTSSGGEQYF.

This chain links TRBV7-7 with TRBJ2-3, with TRBD1 matching over 11 bases. There are 17 residues in the CDR3. In germline, CDR1 is SSHAT, CDR2 FNYEAQ (reference sequence). V dropped 2 bases and J dropped 8; count of bases not matched to a gene: 12. CDR3 in amino acids: CASSLSGGSGTGGTQYF. In DNA form, the CDR3 reads TGTGCCAGCAGCTTAAGCGGGGGCTCTGGGACAGGGGGTACGCAGTATTTT.

This clone appeared a single time. The rearrangement joins TRBV7-2 to TRBJ1-5; a weak D match, TRBD1 (6 bases). Trimming cost V 1 base and J 1 base, with 11 bases left between them. The V gene's germline CDR1 is SGHTA and CDR2 FQGNSA. The CDR3 has 16 residues. CDR3 DNA: TGTGCCAGCAGCTTAGTAGGGGGGGTCAGCAATCAGCCCCAGCATTTT. It translates to CASSLVGGVSNQPQHF.

The chain recombines TRBV7-2 with TRBJ2-3; D uncertain. CDR1 is SGHTA, CDR2 FQGNSA, per germline. This CDR3 spans 15 amino acids. V was trimmed by 8 bases and J by 5 bases, leaving 20 bases between them. The CDR3 coding sequence is TGTGCCAGCTCGCTTGGTCAGTCTGGAGTAGATACGCAGTATTTT. Translated: CASSLGQSGVDTQYF.

The chain recombines TRBV19 with TRBJ1-2, with D perhaps matching TRBD1 (5 bases). Trimming pared 7 bases from V and 8 bases from J, leaving 17 bases between. The CDR3 totals 13 residues. Germline lookup yields CDR1 LNHDA and CDR2 SQIVND (reference sequence). The CDR3 spells CASNYGQRNGYTF. DNA for the CDR3: TGTGCCAGTAACTACGGACAAAGGAACGGCTACACCTTC.

CDR3 bases: TGCGCCAGCAGCCAAGATGGGACAGCGAGCGGGGAGCTGTTTTTT. Its translation: CASSQDGTASGELFF. This chain connects TRBV4-3 to TRBJ2-2; 7 bases line up with TRBD1. With 0 bases clipped from V and 7 bases from J, the junction kept 5 bases outside the gene matches. The germline V gene has CDR1 LGHNA and CDR2 YSLEER. The CDR3 is 15 residues long.

V gene TRBV4-3 combines with J gene TRBJ1-3; the D is unclear. The ends were cut back, 0 bases at V and 1 base at J, with 16 bases in the middle. This CDR3 is 18 amino acids long. CDR1 and CDR2 (germline): LGHNA, YSLEER. In DNA, the CDR3 is TGCGCCAGCAGCCAAGATCCAGCAGGCCGAAGGTCTGGAAACACCATATATTTT. It yields the protein CASSQDPAGRRSGNTIYF.

The rearrangement joins TRBV7-2 to TRBJ1-2, with D possibly matching TRBD1 (5 bases). The V end was cut by 7 bases, the J end by 3 bases, with 15 bases between. There are 14 residues in the CDR3. Germline V gene data show CDR1 as SGHTA and CDR2 as FQGNSA. DNA for the CDR3: TGTGCCAGCACTCCGGGCAGGGCCGACTATGGCTACACCTTC. This sequence encodes CASTPGRADYGYTF.

V and J are TRBV5-4 and TRBJ2-7; tentative D call: TRBD1 (6 bases). V was cut by 1 base and J by 4 bases, with 15 bases left in between. Germline loops: CDR1 SGHNT, CDR2 YYREEE (reference sequence). This CDR3 region has 15 residues. CDR3 sequence reads: CASSLFPGRGYEQYF. CDR3 nucleotide sequence: TGTGCCAGCAGCTTGTTTCCTGGCAGGGGTTACGAGCAGTACTTC.

The chain joins TRBV7-2 to TRBJ1-2; TRBD1 matches at 9 bases. CDR3 size: 14 residues. Trimming took 0 bases from V and 8 from J; bases not matched to a gene: 4. Germline V gives CDR1 SGHTA, CDR2 FQGNSA. The CDR3 sequence is CASSLAQDRGGYTF. CDR3 DNA sequence: TGTGCCAGCAGCTTAGCGCAGGACAGGGGCGGCTACACCTTC.

Regarding this clone: Other DNA sequences from this sample encode an identical CDR3 as well. The J gene is TRBJ1-3, the V gene TRBV7-8; 9 bases match TRBD1. Unmatched junction bases numbered 3, after V lost 3 bases and J lost 0 bases. This CDR3 spans 16 amino acids. CDR1 is SGHVS, CDR2 FQNEAQ, per germline. The CDR3 region is CASSFDRGSSGNTIYF. In DNA form, the CDR3 reads TGTGCCAGCAGCTTCGACAGGGGGAGCTCTGGAAACACCATATATTTT.

The CDR3 DNA reads as TGTGCCAGTAGGAGACAGGGGGCTCCGGATCAGCCCCAGCATTTT. It specifies CASRRQGAPDQPQHF. The chain is built from TRBV19 and TRBJ1-5; 10 bases are a match to TRBD1. Trimming at V came to 6 bases and at J to 5 bases, leaving 7 bases not matched to a gene. CDR3 length: 15 residues. Germline assignment: CDR1 LNHDA and CDR2 SQIVND (reference sequence). The variable domain in full, completed from reference TRBV19 and TRBJ1-5, reads DGGITQSPKYLFRKEGQNVTLSCEQNLNHDAMYWYRQDPGQGLRLIYYSQIVNDFQKGDIAEGYSVSREKKESFPLTVTSAQKNPTAFYLCASRRQGAPDQPQHFGDGTRLSIL.

This chain uses TRBV3-1 (or the pseudogene TRBV3-2) with TRBJ2-2, with D unresolved. The CDR3 has 16 residues. Germline V gene data show CDR1 as LGHDT and CDR2 as YNNKEL (reference sequence). V dropped 0 bases and J dropped 6 bases, with 14 bases sitting between them. Here the CDR3 reads CASSQERYADPGELFF. CDR3 DNA: TGTGCCAGCAGCCAAGAAAGATATGCGGATCCCGGGGAGCTGTTTTTT.